This T cell receptor beta chain was recorded in a study of monozygotic twins with inflammatory bowel disease. TCRdb reprocessed the 5' RACE reads; each CDR3 protein has one entry and no DNA is given. The table lists about 210,000 distinct CDR3 sequences. Germline V gene sequence: CDR1 GTSNPN, CDR2 SVGIG (reference sequence). This CDR3 region has 12 residues. This TCR derives from a human donor with ulcerative colitis or Crohn's disease, or a healthy co-twin of an affected twin (not recorded which). Sequencing was carried out using blood. V and J are TRBV30 and TRBJ2-7; TCRdb lists TRBD2, though no DNA is available to test this call. The CDR3 is CAWSMRVSEQYF. Supplemented by reference TRBV30 and TRBJ2-7, the full variable domain reads SQTIHQWPATLVQPVGSPLSLECTVEGTSNPNLYWYRQAAGRGLQLLFYSVGIGQISSEVPQNLSASRPQDRQFILSSKKLLLSDSGFYLCAWSMRVSEQYFGPGTRLTVT.